This T cell receptor (beta chain) was sequenced in a study of shared clonotypes between healthy human individuals. Study background: Participating donors consisted of a couple of women and a few men aged 18 to 49.

Terminally differentiated effector memory CD45RA+ cells were left out of the naive CD8 fraction, which was CD45RO-negative and positively selected for CCR7. The CDR3 runs 14 residues. Trimming left V 2 bases short and J 9 bases short, with 16 bases between. CDR1 is SGHRS and CDR2 is YFSETQ in the germline V gene. Findings and caveats of the study: Although depth was large, rarefaction showed that sequencing of the sorted subsets was incomplete.

Details on this clone: Its antigen is currently unknown.

At a deep level, the assay was run. Methods used by the authors: For the immunoSEQ data, sequences were junction-only without quality scores, so filtering differed. The data were produced by immunoSEQ multiplex PCR, yet TCRdb's version contains in-frame clones alone and is incomplete. Clone size and the V and J calls come from that table; the DNA yielded D and trimming. The sample records about 800,000 clones, roughly 96% being singletons. The TCR originated in a man aged 30 to 45 in good health. The sequencing sample was made of naive CD8+ T cells sorted from blood. The gene calls are TRBV5-1 and TRBJ2-3; D possibly corresponds to TRBD1 (6 bases). CDR3 residues: CASSLLQGTETQYF. The CDR3 nucleotides read TGCGCCAGCAGCTTATTACAGGGAACGGAGACGCAGTATTTT.